A selection of T cell receptor beta chains follows, all from one sample in a study of shared clonotypes between healthy human individuals. Sequencing was performed with immunoSEQ multiplex PCR; in TCRdb, only in-frame clones are kept and a portion is missing. Among about 2.3 million clones listed, under 95% were seen once. The sample comprised naive CD4+ T cells from PBMCs. The receptors originated from a man aged 18 to 29 in good health. Some clones in this sample may be carry-over from other donors' samples. CDR3s include the opening cysteine and the closing phenylalanine or tryptophan. D genes are given only for firm matches. The size field is filled for only some rows; it gives once, few, many or a size class.

clone size,V gene,D gene,J gene,CDR3 protein,CDR3 DNA
.,TRBV19,.,TRBJ1-1,CASSMSGTMNTEAFF,TGTGCCAGTAGTATGTCTGGGACAATGAACACTGAAGCTTTCTTT
.,TRBV5-1,TRBD2,TRBJ2-7,CASSPSGGATYEQYF,TGCGCCAGCAGCCCCAGCGGGGGGGCCACCTACGAGCAGTACTTC
.,TRBV4-3,.,TRBJ1-6,CASSLTLGWYGSPLHF,TGCGCCAGCAGCCTGACGCTCGGGTGGTACGGGTCACCCCTCCACTTT
.,TRBV5-6,.,TRBJ1-1,CASSQYSSEAFF,TGTGCCAGCAGCCAATACAGTTCTGAAGCTTTCTTT
.,TRBV29-1,.,TRBJ2-7,CSVPRTPRGPYEQYF,TGCAGCGTACCCCGGACACCCCGGGGGCCCTACGAGCAGTACTTC
.,TRBV5-1,.,TRBJ1-5,CASSPENRHNQPQHF,TGCGCCAGCAGCCCCGAAAACCGACACAATCAGCCCCAGCATTTT
once,TRBV30,.,TRBJ1-2,CAWSATGYGYTF,TGTGCCTGGAGTGCAACAGGCTATGGCTACACCTTC
.,TRBV6-1,.,TRBJ2-4,CASSEQGSAKNIQYF,TGTGCCAGCAGTGAACAGGGTTCAGCCAAAAACATTCAGTACTTC
.,TRBV5-3,TRBD1,TRBJ1-5,CARSLAQGASQPQHF,TGTGCCAGAAGCTTGGCGCAGGGGGCGAGTCAGCCCCAGCATTTT
.,TRBV5-1,TRBD2,TRBJ2-7,CASSLGTSGSRVPTYEQYF,TGCGCCAGCAGCTTGGGGACTAGCGGCTCCCGAGTACCTACCTACGAGCAGTACTTC
.,TRBV7-8,.,TRBJ1-4,CASSVGRGSTNEKLFF,TGTGCCAGCAGCGTAGGCAGGGGTTCTACTAATGAAAAACTGTTTTTT
once,TRBV29-1,TRBD1,TRBJ1-1,CSGQGQGETEAFF,TGCAGCGGTCAGGGACAGGGGGAAACTGAAGCTTTCTTT
.,TRBV7-9,.,TRBJ2-7,CASSQEGEQYF,TGTGCCAGCAGCCAGGAAGGCGAGCAGTACTTC
.,TRBV14,TRBD2,TRBJ2-4,CASSQDGTSKNIQYF,TGTGCCAGCAGCCAAGATGGGACTAGCAAAAACATTCAGTACTTC
.,TRBV10-2,.,TRBJ1-1,CASGTPEAFF,TGCGCCAGCGGGACACCCGAAGCTTTCTTT
.,TRBV6-1,.,TRBJ2-7,CASLFGGKSYEQYF,TGTGCCAGCCTATTTGGGGGGAAGTCCTACGAGCAGTACTTC
.,TRBV5-1,.,TRBJ2-2,CASSLGGNTGELFF,TGCGCCAGCAGCTTGGGCGGAAACACCGGGGAGCTGTTTTTT
.,TRBV27,.,TRBJ2-7,CASSYRARSYEQYF,TGTGCCAGCAGTTACCGGGCCCGCTCCTACGAGCAGTACTTC
.,TRBV30,.,TRBJ2-7,CAWDRDGLKYF,TGTGCCTGGGACCGGGACGGGTTGAAGTACTTC
.,TRBV4-2,.,TRBJ1-2,CASSQGDNNYGYTF,TGTGCCAGCAGCCAGGGGGACAATAACTATGGCTACACCTTC
once,TRBV19,.,TRBJ2-1,CASSGIGGGSFNEQFF,TGTGCCAGTAGTGGGATAGGGGGCGGGAGTTTTAATGAGCAGTTCTTC
.,TRBV28,.,TRBJ2-7,CASSLVSDEQYF,TGTGCCAGCAGTTTAGTTAGCGACGAGCAGTACTTC
.,TRBV5-4,TRBD2,TRBJ2-1,CASSPGLVVNEQFF,TGTGCCAGCAGCCCGGGACTAGTGGTAAATGAGCAGTTCTTC
.,TRBV28,TRBD1,TRBJ1-1,CASMRRTGGTGVTEAFF,TGTGCCAGCATGAGGAGGACAGGGGGCACGGGGGTCACTGAAGCTTTCTTT
.,TRBV7-9,TRBD2,TRBJ2-1,CASSPRGGTHNEQFF,TGTGCCAGCAGCCCAAGGGGAGGGACTCACAATGAGCAGTTCTTC
.,TRBV7-2,TRBD1,TRBJ2-5,CASSGPDRGETQYF,TGTGCCAGCAGCGGACCGGACAGGGGGGAGACCCAGTACTTC
.,TRBV6-6,.,TRBJ2-7,CASSYTAGRWYEQYF,TGTGCCAGCAGTTACACGGCAGGACGCTGGTACGAGCAGTACTTC
.,TRBV7-2,.,TRBJ2-5,CASSLDRASLRAQYF,TGTGCCAGCAGCTTAGATAGAGCCAGTCTGAGGGCCCAGTACTTC
.,TRBV6-5,.,TRBJ1-5,CASSYAGARNQPQHF,TGTGCCAGCAGTTACGCGGGGGCGCGTAATCAGCCCCAGCATTTT
.,TRBV4-1,.,TRBJ1-4,CASSLPFRQRNEKLFF,TGCGCCAGCAGCCTTCCCTTCAGGCAGCGTAATGAAAAACTGTTTTTT
.,TRBV6-4,.,TRBJ1-2,CASSDSGDGYTF,TGTGCCAGCAGTGACTCGGGGGACGGCTACACCTTC
.,TRBV7-3,.,TRBJ2-1,CASSLLGASEQFF,TGTGCCAGCAGCTTACTGGGAGCGAGTGAGCAGTTCTTC
.,TRBV15,TRBD1,TRBJ1-1,CATSRERTGGGRTEAFF,TGTGCCACCAGCAGAGAGAGGACAGGGGGCGGGCGTACTGAAGCTTTCTTT
.,TRBV29-1,.,TRBJ2-3,CSVEDSTSTDTQYF,TGCAGCGTTGAAGACTCCACTAGCACAGATACGCAGTATTTT
.,TRBV28,.,TRBJ1-1,CASSLRQNTEAFF,TGTGCCAGCAGTTTACGACAGAACACTGAAGCTTTCTTT
.,TRBV10-1,.,TRBJ1-3,CARASPGGFGNTIYF,TGCGCCAGAGCATCTCCTGGGGGGTTTGGAAACACCATATATTTT
.,TRBV18,TRBD2,TRBJ2-2,CASSPRVAGATNTGELFF,TGTGCCAGCTCACCGAGGGTAGCGGGAGCGACGAACACCGGGGAGCTGTTTTTT
once,TRBV6-1,TRBD1,TRBJ1-2,CASSGGTGGVPYYGYTF,TGTGCCAGCAGTGGAGGGACAGGGGGAGTACCCTACTATGGCTACACCTTC
.,TRBV7-8,.,TRBJ2-1,CASSLGIVADEQFF,TGTGCCAGCAGCTTAGGGATAGTTGCGGATGAGCAGTTCTTC
.,TRBV25-1,.,TRBJ1-4,CASSDGVANEKLFF,TGTGCCAGCAGTGATGGCGTAGCTAATGAAAAACTGTTTTTT
.,TRBV5-1,.,TRBJ1-2,CASSLWGDGYTF,TGCGCCAGCAGCTTGTGGGGGGATGGCTACACCTTC
.,TRBV5-1,TRBD1,TRBJ1-4,CASSSGQAPNEKLFF,TGCGCCAGCAGCTCCGGACAGGCCCCTAATGAAAAACTGTTTTTT
.,TRBV7-8,TRBD2,TRBJ2-3,CASSLRAGTLPDTQYF,TGTGCCAGCAGCCTGAGAGCGGGGACTCTTCCAGATACGCAGTATTTT
.,TRBV29-1,.,TRBJ1-4,CSVVGPAEKLFF,TGCAGCGTTGTCGGGCCTGCGGAAAAACTGTTTTTT
.,TRBV27,TRBD1,TRBJ2-7,CASSEPGGTYEQYF,TGTGCCAGCAGTGAGCCAGGGGGAACCTACGAGCAGTACTTC
.,TRBV13,.,TRBJ2-7,CASSVGAFYEQYF,TGTGCCAGCAGCGTCGGGGCCTTCTACGAGCAGTACTTC
.,TRBV4-1,.,TRBJ2-2,CASSQETGINTGELFF,TGCGCCAGCAGCCAAGAAACAGGGATAAACACCGGGGAGCTGTTTTTT
.,TRBV5-4,.,TRBJ2-5,CASSSTTTQYF,TGTGCCAGCAGCTCCACCACGACCCAGTACTTC
once,TRBV28,.,TRBJ2-7,CASSFVGQGLYSYEQYF,TGTGCCAGCAGTTTCGTGGGGCAGGGGTTGTACTCCTACGAGCAGTACTTC
.,TRBV5-4,TRBD2,TRBJ2-7,CASSRGTSGSNEQYF,TGTGCCAGCAGCAGGGGGACTAGCGGTTCAAACGAGCAGTACTTC
.,TRBV25-1,.,TRBJ1-5,CASSEYRGQPQHF,TGTGCCAGCAGTGAATATCGTGGGCAGCCCCAGCATTTT
.,TRBV28,.,TRBJ2-7,CASSLLSPGRSFGYEQYF,TGTGCCAGCAGTTTACTTTCCCCGGGACGGAGCTTTGGCTACGAGCAGTACTTC
.,TRBV28,.,TRBJ2-1,CASSLVGYEQFF,TGTGCCAGCAGTTTAGTGGGGTATGAGCAGTTCTTC